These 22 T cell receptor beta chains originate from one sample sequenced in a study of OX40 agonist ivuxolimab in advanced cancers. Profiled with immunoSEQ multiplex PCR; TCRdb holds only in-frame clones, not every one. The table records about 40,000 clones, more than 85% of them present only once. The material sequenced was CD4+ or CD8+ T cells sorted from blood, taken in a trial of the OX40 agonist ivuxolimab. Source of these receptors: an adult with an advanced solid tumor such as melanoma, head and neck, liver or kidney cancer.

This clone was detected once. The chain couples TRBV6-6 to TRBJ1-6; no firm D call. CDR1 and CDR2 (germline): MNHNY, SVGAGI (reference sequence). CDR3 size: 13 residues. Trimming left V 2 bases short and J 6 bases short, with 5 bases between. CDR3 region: CASSYAINSPLHF. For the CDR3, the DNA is TGTGCCAGCAGTTACGCCATTAATTCACCCCTCCACTTT.

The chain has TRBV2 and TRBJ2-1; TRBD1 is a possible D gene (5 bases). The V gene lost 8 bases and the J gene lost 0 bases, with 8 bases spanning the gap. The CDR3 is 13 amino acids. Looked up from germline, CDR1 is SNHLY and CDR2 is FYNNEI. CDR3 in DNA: TGTGCCAGCGTCGACAGCTCCTACAATGAGCAGTTCTTC. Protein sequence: CASVDSSYNEQFF. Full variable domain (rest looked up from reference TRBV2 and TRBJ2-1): EPEVTQTPSHQVTQMGQEVILRCVPISNHLYFYWYRQILGQKVEFLVSFYNNEISEKSEIFDDQFSVERPDGSNFTLKIRSTKLEDSAMYFCASVDSSYNEQFFGPGTRLTVL.

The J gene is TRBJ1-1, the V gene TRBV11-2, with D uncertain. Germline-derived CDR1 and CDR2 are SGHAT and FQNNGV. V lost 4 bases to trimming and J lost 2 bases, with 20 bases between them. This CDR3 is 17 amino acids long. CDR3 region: CASSSLAPSSPNTEAFF. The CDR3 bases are TGTGCCAGCAGCTCACTGGCCCCCTCATCACCCAACACTGAAGCTTTCTTT.

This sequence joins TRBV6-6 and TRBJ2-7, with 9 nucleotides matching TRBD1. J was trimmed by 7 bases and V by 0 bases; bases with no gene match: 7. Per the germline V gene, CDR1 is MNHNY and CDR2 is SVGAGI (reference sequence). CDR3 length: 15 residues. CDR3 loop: CASSYSNRGQEEQYF. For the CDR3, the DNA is TGTGCCAGCAGTTACTCCAACAGGGGGCAAGAGGAGCAGTACTTC.

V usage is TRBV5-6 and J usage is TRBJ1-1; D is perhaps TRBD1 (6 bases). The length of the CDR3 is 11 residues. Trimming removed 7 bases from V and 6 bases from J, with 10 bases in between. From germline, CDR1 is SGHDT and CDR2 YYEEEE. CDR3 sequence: CASGRTAEAFF. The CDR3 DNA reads TGTGCCAGCGGACGGACAGCTGAAGCTTTCTTT.

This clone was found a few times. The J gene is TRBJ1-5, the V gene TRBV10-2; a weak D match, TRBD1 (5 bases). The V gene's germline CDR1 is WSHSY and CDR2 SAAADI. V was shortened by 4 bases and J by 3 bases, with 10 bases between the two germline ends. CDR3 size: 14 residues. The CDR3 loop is CASSGDGYNQPQHF. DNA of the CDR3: TGCGCCAGCAGTGGGGACGGCTACAATCAGCCCCAGCATTTT.

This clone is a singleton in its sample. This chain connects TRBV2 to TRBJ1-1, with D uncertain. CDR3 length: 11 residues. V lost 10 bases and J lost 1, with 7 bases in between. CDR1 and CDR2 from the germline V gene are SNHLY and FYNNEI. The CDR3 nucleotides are TGTGCCACATTAGAGAACACTGAAGCTTTCTTT. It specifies CATLENTEAFF.

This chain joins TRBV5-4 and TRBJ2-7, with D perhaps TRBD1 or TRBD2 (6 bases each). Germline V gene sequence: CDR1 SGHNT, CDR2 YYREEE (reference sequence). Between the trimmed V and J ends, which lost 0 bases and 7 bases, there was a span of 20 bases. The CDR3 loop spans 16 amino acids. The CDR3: CASSLAQGGPPKEQYF. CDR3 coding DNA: TGTGCCAGCAGCTTGGCTCAAGGGGGGCCCCCTAAGGAGCAGTACTTC.

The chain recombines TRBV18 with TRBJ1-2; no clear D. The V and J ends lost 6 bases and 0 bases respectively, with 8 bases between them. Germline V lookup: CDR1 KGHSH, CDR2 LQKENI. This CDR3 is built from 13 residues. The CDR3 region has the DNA TGTGCCAGCTCTGAGGGAACTAACTATGGCTACACCTTC. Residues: CASSEGTNYGYTF. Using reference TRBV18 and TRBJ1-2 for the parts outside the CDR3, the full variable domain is NAGVMQNPRHLVRRRGQEARLRCSPMKGHSHVYWYRQLPEEGLKFMVYLQKENIIDESGMPKERFSAEFPKEGPSILRIQQVVRGDSAAYFCASSEGTNYGYTFGSGTRLTVV.

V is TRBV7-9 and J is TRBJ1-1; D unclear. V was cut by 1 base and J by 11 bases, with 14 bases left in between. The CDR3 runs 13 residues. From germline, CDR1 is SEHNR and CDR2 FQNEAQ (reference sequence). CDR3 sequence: CASSLGGSIVAFF. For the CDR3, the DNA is TGTGCCAGCAGCTTAGGAGGGTCCATTGTGGCTTTCTTT.

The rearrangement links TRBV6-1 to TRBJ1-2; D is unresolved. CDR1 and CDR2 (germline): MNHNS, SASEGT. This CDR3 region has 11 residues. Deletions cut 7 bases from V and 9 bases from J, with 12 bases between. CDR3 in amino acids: CASIQTRRYTF. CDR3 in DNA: TGTGCCAGCATTCAGACAAGGCGCTACACCTTC.

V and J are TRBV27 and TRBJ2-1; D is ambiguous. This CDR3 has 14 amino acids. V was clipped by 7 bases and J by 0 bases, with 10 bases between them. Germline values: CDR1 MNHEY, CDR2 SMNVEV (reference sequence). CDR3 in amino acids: CASNSVSSYNEQFF. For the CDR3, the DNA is TGTGCCAGCAACTCGGTGAGCTCCTACAATGAGCAGTTCTTC.

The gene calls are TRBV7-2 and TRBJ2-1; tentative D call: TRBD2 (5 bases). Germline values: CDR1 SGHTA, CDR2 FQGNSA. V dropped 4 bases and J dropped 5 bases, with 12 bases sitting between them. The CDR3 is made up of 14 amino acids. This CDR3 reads CASSSTRGNNEQFF. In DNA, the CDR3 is TGTGCCAGCAGCTCCACCCGGGGAAACAATGAGCAGTTCTTC.

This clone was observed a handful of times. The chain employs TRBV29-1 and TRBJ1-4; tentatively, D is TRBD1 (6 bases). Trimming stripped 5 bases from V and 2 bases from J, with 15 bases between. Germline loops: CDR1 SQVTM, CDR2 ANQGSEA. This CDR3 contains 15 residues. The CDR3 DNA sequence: TGCAGCGTTCCCATTTCGGGGGCTACTAATGAAAAACTGTTTTTT. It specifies CSVPISGATNEKLFF. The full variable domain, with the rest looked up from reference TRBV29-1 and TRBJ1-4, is SAVISQKPSRDICQRGTSLTIQCQVDSQVTMMFWYRQQPGQSLTLIATANQGSEATYESGFVIDKFPISRPNLTFSTLTVSNMSPEDSSIYLCSVPISGATNEKLFFGSGTQLSVL.

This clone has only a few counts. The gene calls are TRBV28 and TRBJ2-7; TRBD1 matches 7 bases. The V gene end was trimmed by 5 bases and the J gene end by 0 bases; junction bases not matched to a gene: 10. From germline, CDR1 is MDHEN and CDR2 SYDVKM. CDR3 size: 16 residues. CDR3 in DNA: TGTGCCAGCAGTGAACCGGGACAGCGAAGCTCCTACGAGCAGTACTTC. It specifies CASSEPGQRSSYEQYF.

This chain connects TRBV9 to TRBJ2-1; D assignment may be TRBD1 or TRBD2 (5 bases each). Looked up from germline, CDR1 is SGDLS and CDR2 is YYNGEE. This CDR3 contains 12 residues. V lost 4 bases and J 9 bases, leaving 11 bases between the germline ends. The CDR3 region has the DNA TGTGCCAGCAGCATCCGTGGGGGTGAGCAGTTCTTC. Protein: CASSIRGGEQFF. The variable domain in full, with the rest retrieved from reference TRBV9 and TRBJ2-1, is DSGVTQTPKHLITATGQRVTLRCSPRSGDLSVYWYQQSLDQGLQFLIQYYNGEERAKGNILERFSAQQFPDLHSELNLSSLELGDSALYFCASSIRGGEQFFGPGTRLTVL.

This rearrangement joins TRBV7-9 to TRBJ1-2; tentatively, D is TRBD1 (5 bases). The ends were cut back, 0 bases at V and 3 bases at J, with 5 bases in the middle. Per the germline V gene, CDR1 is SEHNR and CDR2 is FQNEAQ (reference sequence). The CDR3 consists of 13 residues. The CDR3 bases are TGTGCCAGCAGCTTAGCACAGGACTATGGCTACACCTTC. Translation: CASSLAQDYGYTF.

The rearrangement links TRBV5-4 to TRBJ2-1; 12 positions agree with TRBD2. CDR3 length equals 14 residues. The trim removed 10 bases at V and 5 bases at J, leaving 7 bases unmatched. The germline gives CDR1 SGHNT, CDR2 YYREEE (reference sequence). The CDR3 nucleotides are TGTGCCGGTACCCGGACTAGCGGGGACAATGAGCAGTTCTTC. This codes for CAGTRTSGDNEQFF.

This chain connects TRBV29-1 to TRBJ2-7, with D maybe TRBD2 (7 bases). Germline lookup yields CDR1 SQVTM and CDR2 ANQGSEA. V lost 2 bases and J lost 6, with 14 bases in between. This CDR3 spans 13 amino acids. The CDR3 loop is CSVELGGAREQYF. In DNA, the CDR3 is TGCAGCGTTGAACTTGGGGGGGCCCGCGAGCAGTACTTC.

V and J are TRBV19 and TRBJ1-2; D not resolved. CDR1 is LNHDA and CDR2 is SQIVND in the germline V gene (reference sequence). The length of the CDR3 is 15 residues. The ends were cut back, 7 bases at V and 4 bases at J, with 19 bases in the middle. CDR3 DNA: TGTGCCAGTACGTATGAGGGCAGAGGGAGCTATGGCTACACCTTC. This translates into CASTYEGRGSYGYTF.

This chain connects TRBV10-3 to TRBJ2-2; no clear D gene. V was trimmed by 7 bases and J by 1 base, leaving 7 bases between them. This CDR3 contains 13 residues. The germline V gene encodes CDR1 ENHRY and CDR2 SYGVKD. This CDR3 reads CAITRQNTGELFF. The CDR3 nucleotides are TGTGCCATCACTCGGCAGAACACCGGGGAGCTGTTTTTT.

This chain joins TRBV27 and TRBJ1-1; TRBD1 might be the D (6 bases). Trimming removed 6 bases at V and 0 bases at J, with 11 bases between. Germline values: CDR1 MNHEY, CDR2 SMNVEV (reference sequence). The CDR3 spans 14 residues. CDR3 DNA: TGTGCCAGCAGCCGGACAGCAATGAACACTGAAGCTTTCTTT. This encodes CASSRTAMNTEAFF.